The 17 T cell receptor beta chains given below trace back to one sample, sequenced in a study of T cell responses to AZD1222 COVID-19 vaccine. The data were produced by immunoSEQ multiplex PCR, yet TCRdb's version contains in-frame clones alone and is incomplete. The table has about 14,000 clones, less than 85% seen once. Specimen: peripheral blood, collected 28 days after the second AZD1222 dose. The receptors come from an adult who received the AZD1222 COVID-19 vaccine.

This chain links TRBV27 with TRBJ2-7; a weak D match, TRBD1 (6 bases). This CDR3 is built from 15 residues. Trimming stripped 0 bases from V and 2 bases from J, with 11 bases between. CDR1 and CDR2 from the germline V gene are MNHEY and SMNVEV (reference sequence). The CDR3 coding sequence is TGTGCCAGCAGTTTATCGGGACATCCAGCCTACGAGCAGTACTTC. Encoded protein: CASSLSGHPAYEQYF.

This chain links TRBV21-1 with TRBJ2-7; the table names TRBD2, a call not compared with the DNA. TRBV21-1 is a recognized pseudogene. CDR3 length equals 18 residues. For the CDR3, the DNA is TGTGCCAGCAACCAAAGGGGCGGGAGATTAAATTGTATCTACGAGCAGTACTTC. This sequence encodes CASNQRGGRLNCIYEQYF.

The chain uses TRBV12-3 or TRBV12-4 and TRBJ1-2; perhaps TRBD1 as D (6 bases). V was pared by 2 bases and J by 6 bases, with 10 bases between. The CDR3 has 13 amino acids. The CDR3 DNA reads as TGTGCCAGCAGTTTAAACAGGGATAATGGCTACACCTTC. Its protein product is CASSLNRDNGYTF.

V is TRBV14 and J is TRBJ1-2; 10 nucleotides match TRBD1. Germline V gives CDR1 SGHDN, CDR2 FVKESK. The ends lost 3 bases at V and 4 bases at J; junction bases unmatched: 11. This CDR3 is built from 17 residues. The DNA of the CDR3 is TGTGCCAGCAGCCATATGAGAGACAGGGGGCAGTCCTATGGCTACACCTTC. Its translation is CASSHMRDRGQSYGYTF.

This clone appeared a few times. V usage is TRBV6-4 and J usage is TRBJ1-2, with D perhaps TRBD1 (6 bases). V lost 5 bases and J lost 7, with 14 bases in between. In germline, CDR1 is MRHNA, CDR2 SNTAGT. This CDR3 contains 13 residues. The DNA of the CDR3 is TGTGCCAGCAGTCCGACGGGGGCCGTTGGCTACACCTTC. Translation: CASSPTGAVGYTF.

This clone has only a few counts. The chain has TRBV20-1 and TRBJ2-5, with unresolved D. Trimming removed 3 bases at V and 2 bases at J, with 22 bases between. The CDR3 spans 17 residues. In germline, CDR1 is DFQATT, CDR2 SNEGSKA (reference sequence). The chain's CDR3 is CSASPLPVGLEQETQYF. The CDR3 nucleotides read TGCAGTGCTAGTCCACTTCCCGTCGGGCTCGAACAAGAGACCCAGTACTTC.

As concerns this clone: One junction end disagrees with the germline gene, perhaps due to a read error. The chain combines TRBV28 with TRBJ2-3; 12 bases are a match to TRBD1. The CDR3 totals 15 residues. Germline V lookup: CDR1 MDHEN, CDR2 SYDVKM. For the CDR3, the DNA is TGTGCCAGCACCTTGGGGACAGGGGGCACTGATACGCAGTATTTT. Translating it yields CASTLGTGGTDTQYF.

V gene TRBV3-1 (or the pseudogene TRBV3-2) combines with J gene TRBJ2-1; no clear D gene. Germline V gene lookup returns CDR1 LGHDT and CDR2 YNNKEL (reference sequence). V was shortened by 0 bases and J by 6 bases, with 9 bases between the two germline ends. CDR3 length: 14 residues. As DNA, the CDR3 is TGTGCCAGCAGCCAAGATCTGGGGTCCAATGAGCAGTTCTTC. Translation gives CASSQDLGSNEQFF.

The chain uses TRBV4-2 and TRBJ2-7, with D perhaps TRBD1 (5 bases). V was shortened by 0 bases and J by 7 bases, with 13 bases between the two germline ends. The germline gives CDR1 LGHNA, CDR2 YNFKEQ. The CDR3 totals 14 residues. The CDR3 reads CASSQERTPWEQYF. The CDR3 DNA sequence: TGTGCCAGCAGCCAAGAGAGGACACCCTGGGAGCAGTACTTC.

The chain carries TRBV7-8 and TRBJ2-2; 11 bases align to TRBD2. Germline V gene data show CDR1 as SGHVS and CDR2 as FQNEAQ. V lost 5 bases to trimming and J lost 6 bases; unmatched junction nucleotides: 8. This CDR3 has 16 amino acids. CDR3 bases: TGTGCCAGCAGCCGATATAGCGGGGGGGCCCCCGGGGAGCTGTTTTTT. Its translation is CASSRYSGGAPGELFF.

V is TRBV20-1 and J is TRBJ1-5; D perhaps matches TRBD1 (6 bases). V was clipped by 3 bases and J by 2 bases, with 8 bases between them. The CDR3 covers 13 residues. Per the germline V gene, CDR1 is DFQATT and CDR2 is SNEGSKA (reference sequence). DNA for the CDR3: TGCAGTGCTAGTGAGGGGGGCAATCAGCCCCAGCATTTT. This sequence encodes CSASEGGNQPQHF.

This chain links TRBV6-1 with TRBJ1-1; maybe TRBD1 (5 bases). Germline loops: CDR1 MNHNS, CDR2 SASEGT. The CDR3 is made up of 13 amino acids. The ends were cut back, 2 bases at V and 3 bases at J, with 7 bases in the middle. CDR3 in DNA: TGTGCCAGCAGTGAATTCAGGGACACTGAAGCTTTCTTT. This sequence encodes CASSEFRDTEAFF.

This chain joins TRBV18 and TRBJ1-5, with D perhaps matching TRBD1 (5 bases). CDR1 is KGHSH, CDR2 LQKENI, per germline. V was trimmed by 3 bases and J by 1 base, leaving 10 bases between them. CDR3 length: 15 amino acids. CDR3 nucleotides: TGTGCCAGCTCACCGGTTCAGGGAAGCAATCAGCCCCAGCATTTT. As protein: CASSPVQGSNQPQHF. Combining the CDR3 with reference TRBV18 and TRBJ1-5 gives the whole variable domain NAGVMQNPRHLVRRRGQEARLRCSPMKGHSHVYWYRQLPEEGLKFMVYLQKENIIDESGMPKERFSAEFPKEGPSILRIQQVVRGDSAAYFCASSPVQGSNQPQHFGDGTRLSIL.

This clone has a single count. The rearrangement links TRBV19 to TRBJ1-1; D possibly corresponds to TRBD1 (5 bases). This CDR3 region has 13 residues. Trimming stripped 5 bases from V and 4 bases from J, with 11 bases between. Germline lookup yields CDR1 LNHDA and CDR2 SQIVND (reference sequence). DNA of the CDR3: TGTGCCAGTAGTCCTGGGGGGGGCACTGAAGCTTTCTTT. Protein product: CASSPGGGTEAFF.

This clone was detected once. The V and J genes are TRBV27 and TRBJ2-2; 9 nucleotides align to TRBD1. The V gene end was trimmed by 6 bases and the J gene end by 4 bases; junction bases not matched to a gene: 6. This CDR3 comprises 15 residues. Germline-derived CDR1 and CDR2 are MNHEY and SMNVEV (reference sequence). The CDR3: CASSPGQGITGELFF. CDR3 DNA: TGTGCCAGCAGCCCGGGACAGGGAATCACCGGGGAGCTGTTTTTT.

The genes are TRBV29-1 and TRBJ1-2; no clear D gene. The CDR3 is made up of 14 amino acids. Germline assignment: CDR1 SQVTM and CDR2 ANQGSEA. Trimming removed 6 bases at V and 4 bases at J, with 18 bases between. The CDR3 DNA reads TGCAGCGTGGTGATAGGAGGGCGAGCCTATGGCTACACCTTC. Its protein product is CSVVIGGRAYGYTF.

This sequence joins TRBV30 and TRBJ2-1; TRBD2 aligns across 7 bases. The CDR3 is 13 residues long. Per germline, CDR1 GTSNPN and CDR2 SVGIG (reference sequence). Unmatched junction bases numbered 2, after V lost 6 bases and J lost 0 bases. CDR3 in amino acids: CACRLASYNEQFF. CDR3 nucleotide sequence: TGTGCCTGTCGACTAGCCTCCTACAATGAGCAGTTCTTC. Drawing the rest from reference TRBV30 and TRBJ2-1, the complete variable domain is SQTIHQWPATLVQPVGSPLSLECTVEGTSNPNLYWYRQAAGRGLQLLFYSVGIGQISSEVPQNLSASRPQDRQFILSSKKLLLSDSGFYLCACRLASYNEQFFGPGTRLTVL.